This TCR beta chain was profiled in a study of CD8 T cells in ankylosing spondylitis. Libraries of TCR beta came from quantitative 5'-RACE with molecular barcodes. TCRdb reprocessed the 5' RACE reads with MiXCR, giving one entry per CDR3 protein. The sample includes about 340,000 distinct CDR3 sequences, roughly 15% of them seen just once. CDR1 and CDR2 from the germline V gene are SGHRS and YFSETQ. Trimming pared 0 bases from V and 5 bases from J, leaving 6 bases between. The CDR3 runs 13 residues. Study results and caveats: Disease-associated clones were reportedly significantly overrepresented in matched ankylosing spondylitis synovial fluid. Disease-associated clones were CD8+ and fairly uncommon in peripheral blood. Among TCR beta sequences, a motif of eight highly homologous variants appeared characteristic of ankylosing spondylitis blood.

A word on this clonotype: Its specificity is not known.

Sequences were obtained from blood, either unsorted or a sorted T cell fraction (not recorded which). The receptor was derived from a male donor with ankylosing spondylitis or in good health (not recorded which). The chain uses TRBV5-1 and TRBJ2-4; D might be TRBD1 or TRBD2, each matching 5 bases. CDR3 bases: TGCGCCAGCAGCTTGGGAGGGGAAAACATTCAGTACTTC. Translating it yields CASSLGGENIQYF.